This TCR beta chain came from a study of shared clonotypes between healthy human individuals (dated by TCRdb to the early 2020s). Some background on the complete study: A couple of women and a few men aged 18 to 49 years were included in the cohort. For each donor, three plates each were used for CD4 naive and CD4 memory, two plates were used for CD8 naive, and one plate was used for CD8 memory. The study deeply sequenced blood TCR repertoires of about five healthy adults to estimate repertoire size and the extent of clonotype sharing between individuals. To increase sequencing depth and limit assay-specific biases, different laboratories used diverse techniques to prepare libraries and sequence TCR repertoires. Each donor's leukapheresis produced roughly between roughly 0.85 and 9.5 billion PBMCs.

From the cysteine up to the phenylalanine, the CDR3 has a length of 14 residues. Only CDR3 DNA remains: 42 bases, in frame from the first base. Looking up the germline V gene yields CDR1 SGDLS and CDR2 YYNGEE. Germline trimming amounts to 0 bases on V and 3 bases on J, with 1 as the count of junction bases outside the gene matches. CD8 naive samples were CD45RO-negative cells positively selected for CCR7, giving a CD45RA+CCR7+ population that excluded TemRA cells. Healthy HIV-negative adults with no recently reported acute infections or vaccinations were included as donors. All donors were Caucasian adults living in Nashville, Tennessee, USA. Blood was collected by leukapheresis, and PBMCs were isolated by Ficoll-Histopaque density gradient centrifugation and then cryopreserved in liquid nitrogen vapor phase. Analytical flow cytometry was used to check the purity and quantity of each magnetically sorted T cell population. Genomic DNA was isolated from each sorted fraction and quantified by UV absorbance on a Nanodrop 2000c.

TCR CDR3 regions were amplified from genomic DNA by multiplex PCR using the deep immunoSEQ assay. Extracted genomic DNA from each cell subset was distributed evenly across all wells of several immunoSEQ 96-well plates, and each plate was treated as a replicate. For sorted subsets, each replicate PCR was loaded with approximately 190 ng genomic DNA, equivalent to some 31,000 T cell genomes. The purified libraries were quantified using a Qubit 3.0 fluorometer, sized with a Bioanalyzer 2100, and then quantified again using the KAPA Library Quantification kit. Every immunoSEQ 96-well plate was sequenced on a dedicated single-read 150-cycle Illumina NextSeq 550 flow cell. As for the original processing: Because only junctional sequences without quality scores were contained in the immunoSEQ output, filtering matching that applied to full-length reads could not be performed. To assign V/J genes and CDR3, sequences were annotated against IMGT germline references using PyIR, a Python wrapper for IgBLAST v1.9. Reads were removed for weak V/J assignments (E-value above 1e-6), missing CDR3, stop codons, out-of-frame junctions, or ambiguous translated residues. V3J clonotypes were defined as sequences sharing the same inferred V gene, J gene, and CDR3 amino acid sequence. Percentage overlap between repertoires was computed as shared unique clonotypes divided by the size of the smaller repertoire. Repertoire richness was assessed with RTK rarefaction, the Chao1 estimator, and Recon v2.1 estimates of unobserved clonotypes. For all TCRbeta clonotypes obtained by the gDNA method from several donors, generation probabilities were computed with OLGA. TCRdb mirrors the immuneACCESS table, restricted to in-frame sequences. Some clones are absent from its copies; in checked studies, under half trace to an unresolved V gene, and the reason for the others is unknown. V and J calls and clone size are those listed in that table; D and trimming were worked out from the DNA. This sample gives about 680,000 clones in total; around 92% of them show up just once. The ten largest clones take up roughly 22% of the sample.

This clone was detected only a few times. Its cognate antigen has yet to be identified. There are no base qualities to consult, and no much larger clone falls within one base. The same CDR3 also results from other DNA sequences found in this sample. Study-level results and caveats: Pairwise subsampling indicated that sequencing depth was expected to affect the degree of clonotype sharing among donors. The small number of donors limited the genetic and exposure-history diversity represented. Rarefaction of sorted-subset datasets indicated incomplete sequencing despite the large sequencing depth. Higher generation probabilities were observed for clonotypes shared by all four sorted-subset donors than for non-shared clonotypes. Sampling was limited to blood, and TCR repertoires in tissue likely differ from TCR repertoires in blood. When a handful of donors were compared, the shared fraction of clonotypes was about 5.2% for naive CD4, 3.5% for naive CD8, 2.3% for memory CD4, and about 0.36% for memory CD8. Estimated clonotype richness was generally larger for naive than for memory subsets.

The sequence joins TRBV9 to TRBJ2-7; TRBD1 agrees with 9 junctional bases. The source is a man aged 30 to 39 in good health. Sequencing was carried out using naive CD8+ T cells sorted from blood. The cell subset or site label, as the study defines it: CD45RA+CCR7+. The sequence in DNA is TGTGCCAGCAGCGTAGGGGGACAGGGCTACGAGCAGTACTTC. Translated, it gives CASSVGGQGYEQYF.